The present entry profiles one T cell receptor (beta chain) with its context. Its antigen is unknown. No base quality information exists; no much larger clone differs at one position. The CDR3 runs 15 residues from the cysteine to the phenylalanine. The kept DNA is CDR3 alone, 45 bases in frame from the first base. Looking up the germline V gene (reference sequence) yields CDR1 MNHEY and CDR2 SMNVEV. V lost 1 base and J lost 5 bases; the stretch between them is 14 bases long. This sample was included in a study of shared clonotypes between healthy human individuals (dated by TCRdb to 2019 to 2021). At the level of the whole study: Three men and a couple of women, aged 18 to 49 years, made up the cohort. Each donor's leukapheresis produced roughly between about 0.85 and 10 billion PBMCs. Different laboratories and diverse techniques were used to prepare libraries and sequence TCR repertoires, to increase sequencing depth and limit assay-specific biases. The study deeply sequenced blood TCR repertoires of five healthy adults to estimate repertoire size and the extent of clonotype sharing between individuals. For each donor, CD4 naive and CD4 memory were each run on three plates, CD8 naive on two plates, and CD8 memory on one plate.

Beyond this particular receptor, the publication reports: Higher generation probabilities were observed for clonotypes shared by all four sorted-subset donors than for non-shared clonotypes. Based on pairwise subsampling, the degree of clonotype sharing among donors was expected to be affected by sequencing depth. Because the study included only a small number of donors, the genetic and exposure-history diversity represented was limited. When a handful of donors were compared, the shared fraction of clonotypes was 5% to 6.5% for naive CD4, more than 3% for naive CD8, more than 2% for memory CD4, and approximately 0.4% for memory CD8. Incomplete sequencing was indicated by rarefaction of sorted-subset datasets, despite the large sequencing depth. Naive subsets generally had larger estimated clonotype richness than memory subsets did. Only blood was sampled, and tissue TCR repertoires likely differ from those in blood.

CD8 naive samples were CD45RO-negative cells positively selected for CCR7, giving a CD45RA+CCR7+ population that excluded TemRA cells. Donors were healthy HIV-negative adults with no recently reported acute infections or vaccinations. Only Caucasian adults living in Nashville, Tennessee, USA were represented among the donors. Blood was collected by leukapheresis, and PBMCs were isolated by Ficoll-Histopaque density gradient centrifugation and then cryopreserved in liquid nitrogen vapor phase. Purity and quantity of every magnetically sorted T cell population were checked by analytical flow cytometry. Each sorted fraction had its genomic DNA isolated and then quantified by UV absorbance on a Nanodrop 2000c. Using the deep immunoSEQ assay, multiplex PCR amplified TCR CDR3 regions from genomic DNA. Genomic DNA extracted from each cell subset was distributed evenly over all wells of several immunoSEQ 96-well plates, and each plate served as one replicate. For sorted subsets, 150 to 200 ng genomic DNA, equal to tens of thousands of T cell genomes, was loaded into each replicate PCR. The purified libraries were quantified using a Qubit 3.0 fluorometer, sized with a Bioanalyzer 2100, and then quantified again using the KAPA Library Quantification kit. Every immunoSEQ 96-well plate was sequenced on a dedicated single-read 150-cycle Illumina NextSeq 550 flow cell. Per the original workflow: Because only junctional sequences without quality scores were contained in the immunoSEQ output, filtering matching that applied to full-length reads could not be performed. Sequences were annotated with PyIR, a Python wrapper for IgBLAST v1.9, using IMGT germline references to assign V/J genes and CDR3. Reads were filtered out if the reads had weak V/J assignments (E-value above 1e-6), no CDR3, stop codons, out-of-frame junctions, or ambiguous translated residues. V3J clonotypes were defined by identical inferred V gene, J gene, and CDR3 amino acid sequence. To compute the percentage overlap between repertoires, the number of shared unique clonotypes was divided by the size of the smaller repertoire. Three approaches were used to assess repertoire richness: RTK rarefaction, the Chao1 estimator, and Recon v2.1 estimates of unobserved clonotypes. For all TCRbeta clonotypes obtained by the gDNA method from a few donors, generation probabilities were computed with OLGA. Not all clones reach the TCRdb copy of this immuneACCESS table, which keeps in-frame sequences only. Checked studies attribute under half of the gap to unresolved V genes and leave the rest unexplained. V and J calls plus clone size are reproduced from that table; the DNA served to infer D and trimming. This sample is represented by millions of clones; roughly 95% of them were singletons. 1.1% of the sample rests with the top ten.

The sequencing sample was made of naive CD8+ T cells sorted from blood. The label giving this sample's cell subset or site can be read as: CD45RA+CCR7+. The clonotype comes from a man aged 18-30 years in good health. The rearrangement combines TRBV27 with TRBJ2-5; the D gene assignment is ambiguous. For the CDR3, the sequence is CASSLYPVGWETQYF. The DNA reads as follows: TGTGCCAGCAGTTTATACCCCGTTGGATGGGAGACCCAGTACTTC.